The source of this TCR beta chain is a study of post-analysis software for immune sequencing data. Study-level results: The five TRBV segments detected at higher frequency in patients than in controls included TRBV5-6, TRBV5-1 and TRBV20-1.

In regard to this clonotype: Antigen unknown.

Germline lookup yields CDR1 MNHNY and CDR2 SVGAGI (reference sequence). V gave up 1 base and J gave up 2 bases; unmatched junction bases: 6. The CDR3 is made up of 17 amino acids. TCR beta cDNA libraries included unique molecular identifiers. In TCRdb, the PCR reads were re-called with MiXCR into one record per CDR3 protein. This sample carries some 500,000 distinct CDR3 sequences, around 40% of them seen once, and the ten largest clones take roughly an eighth. This clonotype was sampled from a girl under 18 with multiple sclerosis. The sequenced material came from blood. The V and J genes are TRBV6-6 and TRBJ1-5; 9 bases align to TRBD1. The CDR3 bases are TGTGCCAGCAGTTACTGGGACAGGGTCGGAGGCAATCAGCCCCAGCATTTT. It yields the protein CASSYWDRVGGNQPQHF.